Listed below are T cell receptor beta chains from one sample, sequenced in a study of T cell responses to AZD1222 COVID-19 vaccine. The data were produced by immunoSEQ multiplex PCR, yet TCRdb's version contains in-frame clones alone and is incomplete. In the table there are 100,000 to 150,000 clones, around 90% of which are singletons. This specimen was peripheral blood, taken on day 0 of AZD1222 vaccination. These receptors all stem from an adult in good health. CDR3s include the opening cysteine and the closing phenylalanine or tryptophan. The order of the fields is V gene, clone size, J gene, D gene, CDR3 DNA, CDR3 protein. A D gene is named only where the DNA matches it firmly. Rows may omit the clone size; those that give it use once, few, many or a size class.

TRBV30	.	TRBJ2-7	.	TGTGCCTGGAGTGTACGTCGGTCCTACGAGCAGTACTTC	CAWSVRRSYEQYF
TRBV2	.	TRBJ2-2	.	TGTGCCAGCAGTGAACAGGGCTTGGCGTTTCCCGGGGAGCTGTTTTTT	CASSEQGLAFPGELFF
TRBV9	.	TRBJ2-2	.	TGTGCCAGCAGCGTAGAAGGCCAAAGGGGTTCCGGGGAGCTGTTTTTT	CASSVEGQRGSGELFF
TRBV5-1	.	TRBJ2-1	TRBD1	TGCGCCAGCAGCTTGGCCGGGACAGGGGCGGGGGATGAGCAGTTCTTC	CASSLAGTGAGDEQFF
TRBV7-2	.	TRBJ2-1	TRBD2	TGTGCCAGCAGCTTCGACCTGGGAGGGCGGTCACGAAATGAGCAGTTCTTC	CASSFDLGGRSRNEQFF
TRBV7-2	few	TRBJ2-7	.	TGTGCCAGCAGCTTAGGACAGGTGTCCTACGAGCAGTACTTC	CASSLGQVSYEQYF
TRBV18	.	TRBJ1-1	.	TGTGCCAGCTCACCATTACAGGAGAACACTGAAGCTTTCTTT	CASSPLQENTEAFF
TRBV5-1	.	TRBJ2-7	.	TGCGCCAGCAGCTTAAGCGGCAGCCAAATTTACGAGCAGTACTTC	CASSLSGSQIYEQYF
TRBV6-4	.	TRBJ1-1	TRBD1	TGTGCCAGCAGGCAGACAGGGGAGGGCACTGAAGCTTTCTTT	CASRQTGEGTEAFF
TRBV5-1	.	TRBJ2-2	.	TGCGCCAGCAGCCTAACTCAACAGCGCGTGACCGGGGAGCTGTTTTTT	CASSLTQQRVTGELFF
TRBV6-5	.	TRBJ2-7	.	TGTGCCAGCAGTCCACTCTACGAGCAGTACTTC	CASSPLYEQYF
TRBV5-4	.	TRBJ2-7	.	TGTGCCAGCAGCTTGGGGGTGACACTCTACGAGCAGTACTTC	CASSLGVTLYEQYF
TRBV27	.	TRBJ2-1	.	TGTGCCAGCAGCTTTACCCAGGCAGTAGTTTCCTACAATGAGCAGTTCTTC	CASSFTQAVVSYNEQFF
TRBV4-3	once	TRBJ1-5	.	TGCGCCAGCAGCCAAGACGTAAGTGGTGGCCAGCCCCAGCATTTT	CASSQDVSGGQPQHF
TRBV6-5	once	TRBJ2-1	TRBD2	TGTGCCAGCCAGCGGGGAGACGCCTACAATGAGCAGTTCTTC	CASQRGDAYNEQFF
TRBV6-5	.	TRBJ1-2	TRBD1	TGTGCCAGCAGTCCACGACAGGGATCGAACTATGGCTACACCTTC	CASSPRQGSNYGYTF
TRBV5-1	.	TRBJ2-7	TRBD2	TGCGCCAGCAGCCCCGGACTAGCGGGGGGGTACGAGCAGTACTTC	CASSPGLAGGYEQYF
TRBV13	.	TRBJ2-1	TRBD2	TGTGCCAGCAGCTCTCGGACTAGCGGGACCTTTCTTTCCTACAATGAGCAGTTCTTC	CASSSRTSGTFLSYNEQFF
TRBV1	once	TRBJ1-3	.	TGCACCAGCAGCCAGGACAGTTACTCTGGAAACACCATATATTTT	CTSSQDSYSGNTIYF
TRBV5-1	once	TRBJ2-5	.	TGCGCCAGCAGCTTGGGGGCCCGACGGACCCAGTACTTC	CASSLGARRTQYF
TRBV29-1	.	TRBJ1-1	.	TGCAGCGTGGCCGGGTCAAACACTGAAGCTTTCTTT	CSVAGSNTEAFF
TRBV28	.	TRBJ1-6	.	TGTGCCACCTGGGCCGGTCAATATAATTCACCCCTCCACTTT	CATWAGQYNSPLHF
TRBV11-1	.	TRBJ1-6	TRBD1	TGTGCCAGCAGCCCCGTAGGACAGGCTAATTCACCCCTCCACTTT	CASSPVGQANSPLHF
TRBV6-2/TRBV6-3	few	TRBJ1-5	TRBD1	TGTGCCAGCAGTTCCCGGGGGACAGGGAACAATCAGCCCCAGCATTTT	CASSSRGTGNNQPQHF
TRBV10-2	.	TRBJ1-1	.	TGCGCCAGCAGGAATGGTGGTAGCACTGAAGCTTTCTTT	CASRNGGSTEAFF
TRBV10-3	.	TRBJ1-1	.	TGTGCCCCCGGGGGGTATTCCACTGAAGCTTTCTTT	CAPGGYSTEAFF
TRBV6-4	.	TRBJ2-5	TRBD2	TGTGCCAGCAGAACCCTTTGGGGCGGGAGCGAGACCCAGTACTTC	CASRTLWGGSETQYF
TRBV5-1	.	TRBJ2-2	.	TGCGCCAGCAGCGTCCCGGGACTTGCGGGAACCGGGGAGCTGTTTTTT	CASSVPGLAGTGELFF
TRBV6-6	.	TRBJ2-7	.	TGTGCCAGCAGCCCAGACTATCGCTCCTACGAGCAGTACTTC	CASSPDYRSYEQYF
TRBV19	.	TRBJ1-4	.	TGTGCCAGTAGTACGGTAGAGGCAACTAATGAAAAACTGTTTTTT	CASSTVEATNEKLFF
TRBV28	.	TRBJ1-6	.	TGTGCCAGCAGTTTCACGGGCTCCTATAATTCACCCCTCCACTTT	CASSFTGSYNSPLHF
TRBV6-5	once	TRBJ2-7	.	TGTGCCAGCAGCACGGGGCCTAGGTACGAGCAGTACTTC	CASSTGPRYEQYF
TRBV18	.	TRBJ1-4	TRBD1	TGTGCCAGCTCACGGAGACAGGGGTTGACTAATGAAAAACTGTTTTTT	CASSRRQGLTNEKLFF
TRBV6-5	.	TRBJ2-1	.	TGTGCCAGCAGTCGCACATGGTCCAATGAGCAGTTCTTC	CASSRTWSNEQFF
TRBV9	few	TRBJ2-7	.	TGTGCCAGCAGCGTAGGAGGCATCTCCTACGAGCAGTACTTC	CASSVGGISYEQYF
TRBV7-9	.	TRBJ1-4	.	TGTGCCAGCAGCTTACAGGGACTGAACGAAAAACTGTTTTTT	CASSLQGLNEKLFF
TRBV7-2	.	TRBJ2-3	.	TGTGCCAGCAGGACCCGGGGTAGCACAGATACGCAGTATTTT	CASRTRGSTDTQYF
TRBV7-9	few	TRBJ2-3	.	TGTGCCAGCAGCCCCTGGGGCACAGATACGCAGTATTTT	CASSPWGTDTQYF
TRBV11-2	.	TRBJ2-3	TRBD2	TGTGCCAGCAGCTTTCTAGCGGGGGGCACAGATACGCAGTATTTT	CASSFLAGGTDTQYF
TRBV9	.	TRBJ1-4	TRBD1	TGTGCCAGCAGCGTTATGGGACAGTCAACCGCGGGGGAAAAACTGTTTTTT	CASSVMGQSTAGEKLFF
TRBV25-1	once	TRBJ2-7	TRBD2	TGTGCCAGCGTGTTGGGGGGGAGCTACGAGCAGTACTTC	CASVLGGSYEQYF
TRBV7-6	once	TRBJ2-1	TRBD2	TGTGCCAGCAGCAGGACTAGCGGGGGGGACAATGAGCAGTTCTTC	CASSRTSGGDNEQFF